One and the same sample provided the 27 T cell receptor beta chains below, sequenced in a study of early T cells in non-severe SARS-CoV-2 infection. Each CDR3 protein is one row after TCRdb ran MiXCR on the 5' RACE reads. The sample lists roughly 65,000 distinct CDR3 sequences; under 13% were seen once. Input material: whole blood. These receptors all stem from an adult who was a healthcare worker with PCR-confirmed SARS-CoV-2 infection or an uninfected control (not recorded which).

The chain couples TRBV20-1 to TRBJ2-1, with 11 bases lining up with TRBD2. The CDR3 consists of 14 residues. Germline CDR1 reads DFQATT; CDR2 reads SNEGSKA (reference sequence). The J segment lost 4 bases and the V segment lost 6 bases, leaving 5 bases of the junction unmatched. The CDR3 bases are TGCAGTGCGGAGCGGACTAGCGGGTACAATGAGCAGTTCTTC. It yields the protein CSAERTSGYNEQFF.

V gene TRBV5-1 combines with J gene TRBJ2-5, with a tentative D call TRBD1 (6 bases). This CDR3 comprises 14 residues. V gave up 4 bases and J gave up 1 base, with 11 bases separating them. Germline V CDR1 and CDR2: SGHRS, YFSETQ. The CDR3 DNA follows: TGCGCCAGCAGCCCAGGGGCCCTCCAAGAGACCCAGTACTTC. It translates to CASSPGALQETQYF.

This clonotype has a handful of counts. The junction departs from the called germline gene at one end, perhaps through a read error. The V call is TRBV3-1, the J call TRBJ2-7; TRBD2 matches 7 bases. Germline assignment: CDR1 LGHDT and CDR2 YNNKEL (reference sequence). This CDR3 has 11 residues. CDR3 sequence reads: CASSRGGSVFF. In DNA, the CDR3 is TGTGCCAGCAGCCGAGGCGGGAGTGTCTTCTTC.

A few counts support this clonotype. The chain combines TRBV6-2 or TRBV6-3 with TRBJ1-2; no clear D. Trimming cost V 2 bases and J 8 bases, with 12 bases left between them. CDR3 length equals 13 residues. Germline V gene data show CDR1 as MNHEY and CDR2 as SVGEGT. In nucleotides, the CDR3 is TGTGCCAGCAGTTACGACGGGGAGAGGGGCTACACCTTC. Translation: CASSYDGERGYTF.

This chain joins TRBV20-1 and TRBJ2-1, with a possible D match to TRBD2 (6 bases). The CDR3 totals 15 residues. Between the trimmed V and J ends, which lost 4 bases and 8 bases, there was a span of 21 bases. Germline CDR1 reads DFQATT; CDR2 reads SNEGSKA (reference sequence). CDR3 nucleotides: TGCAGTGCTAAGTTTTGGGATCGGGAGTGGTATGAGCAGTTCTTC. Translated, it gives CSAKFWDREWYEQFF.

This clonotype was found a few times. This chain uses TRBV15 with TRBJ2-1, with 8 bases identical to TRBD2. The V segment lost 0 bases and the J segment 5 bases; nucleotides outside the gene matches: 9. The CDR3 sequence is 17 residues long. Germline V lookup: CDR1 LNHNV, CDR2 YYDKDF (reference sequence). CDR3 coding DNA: TGTGCCACCAGCAGAGACTCACCGGGACTAGGGCACAATGAGCAGTTCTTC. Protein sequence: CATSRDSPGLGHNEQFF. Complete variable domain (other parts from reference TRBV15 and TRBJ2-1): DAMVIQNPRYQVTQFGKPVTLSCSQTLNHNVMYWYQQKSSQAPKLLFHYYDKDFNNEADTPDNFQSRRPNTSFCFLDIRSPGLGDTAMYLCATSRDSPGLGHNEQFFGPGTRLTVL.

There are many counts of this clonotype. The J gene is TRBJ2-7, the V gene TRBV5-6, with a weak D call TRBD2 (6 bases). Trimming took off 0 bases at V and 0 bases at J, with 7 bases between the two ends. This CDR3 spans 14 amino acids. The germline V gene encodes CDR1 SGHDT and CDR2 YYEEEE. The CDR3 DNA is TGTGCCAGCAGCTTGGTTAGCGGCTCCTACGAGCAGTACTTC. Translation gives CASSLVSGSYEQYF.

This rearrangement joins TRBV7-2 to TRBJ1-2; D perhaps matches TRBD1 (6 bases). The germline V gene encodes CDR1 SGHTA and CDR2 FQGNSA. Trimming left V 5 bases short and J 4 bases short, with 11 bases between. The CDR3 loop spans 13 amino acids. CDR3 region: CASSLDRVYGYTF. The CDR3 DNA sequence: TGTGCCAGCAGCCTGGACAGAGTCTATGGCTACACCTTC.

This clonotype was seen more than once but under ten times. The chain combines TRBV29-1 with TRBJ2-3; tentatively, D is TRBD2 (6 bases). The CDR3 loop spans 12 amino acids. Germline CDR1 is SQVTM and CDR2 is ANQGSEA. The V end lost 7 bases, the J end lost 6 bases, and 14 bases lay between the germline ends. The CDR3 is CSGETSIDTQYF. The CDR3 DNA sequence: TGCAGCGGGGAAACTAGCATTGATACGCAGTATTTT.

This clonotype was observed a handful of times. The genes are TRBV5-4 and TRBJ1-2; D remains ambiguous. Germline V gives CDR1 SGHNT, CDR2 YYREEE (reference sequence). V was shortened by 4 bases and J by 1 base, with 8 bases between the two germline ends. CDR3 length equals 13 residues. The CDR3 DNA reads TGTGCCAGCAGCCTAGGTGATAACTATGGCTACACCTTC. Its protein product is CASSLGDNYGYTF.

The CDR3 coding sequence is TGTGCCAGCAGTTATACTGGGACAGGGGTCGGCAATGAGCAGTTCTTC. It specifies CASSYTGTGVGNEQFF. The chain joins TRBV28 to TRBJ2-1, with 10 bases lining up with TRBD1. The CDR3 covers 16 residues. Germline V gene lookup returns CDR1 MDHEN and CDR2 SYDVKM. The ends lost 4 bases at V and 6 bases at J; junction bases unmatched: 9.

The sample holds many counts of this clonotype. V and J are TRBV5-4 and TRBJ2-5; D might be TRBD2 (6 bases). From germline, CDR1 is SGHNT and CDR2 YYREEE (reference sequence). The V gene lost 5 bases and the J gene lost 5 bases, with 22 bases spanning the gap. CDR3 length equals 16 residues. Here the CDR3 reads CASSRREFLGVETQYF. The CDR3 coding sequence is TGTGCCAGCAGTCGGAGGGAATTCCTAGGGGTGGAGACCCAGTACTTC.

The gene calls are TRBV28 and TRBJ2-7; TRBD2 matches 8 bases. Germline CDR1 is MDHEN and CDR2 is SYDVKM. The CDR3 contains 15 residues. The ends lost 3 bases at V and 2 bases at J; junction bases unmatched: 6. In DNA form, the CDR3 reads TGTGCCAGCAGTTTTCGCGGGAGGCCCCCCTACGAGCAGTACTTC. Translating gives CASSFRGRPPYEQYF.

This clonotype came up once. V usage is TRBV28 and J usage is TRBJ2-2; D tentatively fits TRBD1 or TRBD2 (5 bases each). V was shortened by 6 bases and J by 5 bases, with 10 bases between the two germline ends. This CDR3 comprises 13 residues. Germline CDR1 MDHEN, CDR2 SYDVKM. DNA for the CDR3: TGTGCCAGCAGGCCCGGGGCTACCGGGGAGCTGTTTTTT. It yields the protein CASRPGATGELFF.

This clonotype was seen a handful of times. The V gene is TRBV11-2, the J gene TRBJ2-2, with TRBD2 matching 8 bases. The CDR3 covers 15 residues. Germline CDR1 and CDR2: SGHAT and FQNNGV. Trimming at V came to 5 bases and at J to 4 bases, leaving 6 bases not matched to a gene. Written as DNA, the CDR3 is TGTGCCAGCAGCATACTAGCGGTATCCACCGGGGAGCTGTTTTTT. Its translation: CASSILAVSTGELFF.

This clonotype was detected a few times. CDR3 in amino acids: CARKPGHTNYGYTF. The CDR3 nucleotides read TGTGCCAGGAAACCGGGACATACTAACTATGGCTACACCTTC. The rearrangement uses TRBV27 and TRBJ1-2; a weak D match, TRBD1 (6 bases). Trimming pared 9 bases from V and 0 bases from J, leaving 14 bases between. The CDR3 spans 14 residues. Germline-derived CDR1 and CDR2 are MNHEY and SMNVEV (reference sequence).

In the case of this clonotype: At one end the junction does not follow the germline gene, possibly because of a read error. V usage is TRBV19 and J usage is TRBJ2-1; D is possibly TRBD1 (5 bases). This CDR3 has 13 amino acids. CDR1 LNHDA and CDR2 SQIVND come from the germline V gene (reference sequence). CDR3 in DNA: TGTGCCAGCAGTAAACAGGTTAACAATGAGCAGTTCTTC. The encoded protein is CASSKQVNNEQFF.

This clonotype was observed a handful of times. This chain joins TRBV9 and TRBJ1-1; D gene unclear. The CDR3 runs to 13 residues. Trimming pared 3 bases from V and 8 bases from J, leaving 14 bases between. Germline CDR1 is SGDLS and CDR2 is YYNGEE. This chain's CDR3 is CASSGGGDTEAFF. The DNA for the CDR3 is TGTGCCAGCAGCGGGGGAGGAGATACAGAAGCTTTCTTT.

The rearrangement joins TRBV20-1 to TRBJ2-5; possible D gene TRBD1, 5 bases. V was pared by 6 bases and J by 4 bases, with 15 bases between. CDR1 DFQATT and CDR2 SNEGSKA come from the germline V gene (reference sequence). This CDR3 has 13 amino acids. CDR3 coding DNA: TGCAGTGCGAGGCGGCAGGGTTTAGAGACCCAGTACTTC. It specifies CSARRQGLETQYF.

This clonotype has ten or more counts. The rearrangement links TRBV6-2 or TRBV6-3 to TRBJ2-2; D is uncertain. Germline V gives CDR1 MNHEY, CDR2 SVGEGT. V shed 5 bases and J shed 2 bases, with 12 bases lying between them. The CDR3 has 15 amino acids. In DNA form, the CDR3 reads TGTGCCAGCAGTCATCGTCTTAGAAACACCGGGGAGCTGTTTTTT. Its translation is CASSHRLRNTGELFF.

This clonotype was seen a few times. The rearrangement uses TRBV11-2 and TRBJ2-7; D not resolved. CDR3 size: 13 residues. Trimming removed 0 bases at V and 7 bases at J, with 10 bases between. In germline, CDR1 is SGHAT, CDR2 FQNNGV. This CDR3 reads CASSLDMAREQYF. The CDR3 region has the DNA TGTGCCAGCAGCTTAGATATGGCTAGGGAGCAGTACTTC.

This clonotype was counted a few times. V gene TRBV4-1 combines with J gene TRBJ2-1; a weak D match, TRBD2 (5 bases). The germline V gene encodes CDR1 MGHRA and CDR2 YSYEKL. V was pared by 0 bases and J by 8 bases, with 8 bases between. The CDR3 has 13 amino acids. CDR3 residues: CASSQDPGDEQFF. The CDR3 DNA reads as TGCGCCAGCAGCCAAGATCCCGGGGATGAGCAGTTCTTC.

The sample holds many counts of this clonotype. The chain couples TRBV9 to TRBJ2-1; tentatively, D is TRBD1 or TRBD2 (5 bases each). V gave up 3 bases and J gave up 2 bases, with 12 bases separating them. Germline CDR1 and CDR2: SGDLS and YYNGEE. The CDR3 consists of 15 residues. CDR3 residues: CASSGGGTTYNEQFF. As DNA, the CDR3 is TGTGCCAGCAGCGGGGGTGGGACGACCTACAATGAGCAGTTCTTC.

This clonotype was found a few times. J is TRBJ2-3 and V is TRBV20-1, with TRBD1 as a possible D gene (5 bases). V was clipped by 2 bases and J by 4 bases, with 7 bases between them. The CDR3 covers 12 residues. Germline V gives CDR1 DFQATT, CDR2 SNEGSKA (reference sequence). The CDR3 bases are TGCAGTGCTAGATTGGGGCCAGATACGCAGTATTTT. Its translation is CSARLGPDTQYF.

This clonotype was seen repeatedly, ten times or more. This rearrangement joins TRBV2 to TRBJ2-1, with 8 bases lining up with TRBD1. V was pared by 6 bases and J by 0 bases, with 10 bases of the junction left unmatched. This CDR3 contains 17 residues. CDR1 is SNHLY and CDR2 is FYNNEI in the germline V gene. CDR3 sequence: CASRETGAPSSYNEQFF. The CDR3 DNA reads TGTGCCAGCAGGGAGACAGGGGCCCCGAGCTCCTACAATGAGCAGTTCTTC.

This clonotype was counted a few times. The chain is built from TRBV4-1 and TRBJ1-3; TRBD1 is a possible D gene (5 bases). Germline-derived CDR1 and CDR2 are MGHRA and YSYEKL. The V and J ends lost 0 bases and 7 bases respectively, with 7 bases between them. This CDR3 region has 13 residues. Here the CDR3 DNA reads TGCGCCAGCAGCCAAGACCAGGGTAACACCATATATTTT. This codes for CASSQDQGNTIYF.

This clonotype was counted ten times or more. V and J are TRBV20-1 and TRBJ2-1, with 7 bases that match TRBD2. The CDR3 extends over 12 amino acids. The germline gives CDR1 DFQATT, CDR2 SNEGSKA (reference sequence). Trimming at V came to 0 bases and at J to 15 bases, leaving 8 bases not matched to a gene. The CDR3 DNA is TGCAGTGCTAGAGATTTAGGACTAGAGGTGTTCTTC. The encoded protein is CSARDLGLEVFF.